The entry that follows covers one T cell receptor beta chain sequence. Germline V gives CDR1 MNHEY, CDR2 SMNVEV (reference sequence). The CDR3 loop spans 16 amino acids. V lost 3 bases, J lost 4 bases, and 10 bases stayed unmatched. As originally analysed: Amplification with reference gene primers provided the estimates of nucleated cell counts. The repertoire was sequenced with immunoSEQ multiplex PCR; TCRdb's copy has only in-frame clones and lacks some. D and trimming were read from the DNA, whereas the V and J calls and clone size are those reported in that table. This table holds approximately 210,000 clones, less than 90% found once. These data belong to a study of blood T cell repertoires in COVID-19. Study as a whole: Spain, Italy and the United States supplied samples that represented acute and convalescent COVID-19. PBMCs, B-cell-depleted T cells, or T cells were the source of the cDNA or gDNA that made up the material.

The genes are TRBV27 and TRBJ1-2; TRBD1 matches 8 bases. The clonotype was recovered from a man in his forties with active or convalescent COVID-19. What was sequenced was peripheral blood. The CDR3 loop is CASSFLLQGAAYGYTF. The CDR3 bases are TGTGCCAGCAGTTTCCTACTCCAGGGGGCAGCCTATGGCTACACCTTC.